A selection of T cell receptor beta chains follows, all from one sample in a study of blood T cells in healthy people across ages. TCRdb recomputed calls from the 5' RACE reads with MiXCR, one row per CDR3 protein. The data contain over 1,300,000 distinct CDR3 sequences, 59% of them singletons. The sample taken for sequencing was blood. The receptors here all came from a man between 18 and 35 years old in good health. Each CDR3 is given with its conserved first and last residue. The order of the fields is J gene, CDR3 length, V gene, D gene, clone size, CDR3 protein, CDR3 DNA. D genes are given only for firm matches. For some rows the clone size is stated as once, few or many, or as a class when expanded; others skip it.

>TRBJ2-1|15|TRBV4-1|-|few
CASSQEGSAYNEQFF
TGCGCCAGCAGCCAAGAAGGGTCCGCCTACAATGAGCAGTTCTTC
>TRBJ1-1|12|TRBV15|-|-
CATLTPLGLAFF
TGTGCCACCCTTACCCCTCTTGGGCTGGCTTTCTTT
>TRBJ2-2|18|TRBV10-3|-|few
CAISDLGTRIPNTGELFF
TGTGCCATCAGTGACCTAGGGACACGAATTCCGAACACCGGGGAGCTGTTTTTT
>TRBJ1-6|13|TRBV4-3|-|-
CASSHRSGSPLHF
TGCGCCAGCAGCCACCGATCAGGTTCACCCCTCCACTTT
>TRBJ2-1|13|TRBV11-2|-|-
CASIVGNFYEQFF
TGTGCCAGCATCGTGGGGAACTTCTATGAGCAGTTCTTC
>TRBJ2-1|13|TRBV20-1|TRBD2|-
CSAASGYYNEQFF
TGCAGTGCGGCTAGCGGGTATTACAATGAGCAGTTCTTC
>TRBJ2-7|14|TRBV27|-|few
CASSPGTHTYEQYF
TGTGCCAGCAGTCCCGGGACTCATACCTACGAGCAGTACTTC
>TRBJ1-5|14|TRBV12-3/TRBV12-4|-|-
CASLPLDSNQPQHF
TGTGCCAGCCTCCCCCTCGATAGCAATCAGCCCCAGCATTTT
>TRBJ2-5|12|TRBV29-1|-|few
CSVDTVQETQYF
TGCAGCGTGGATACTGTGCAAGAGACCCAGTACTTC
>TRBJ1-1|16|TRBV5-1|-|-
CASSLGRGSMNTEAFF
TGCGCCAGCAGCTTGGGTCGAGGATCGATGAACACTGAAGCTTTCTTT
>TRBJ1-1|12|TRBV29-1|-|few
CSVQGGNTEAFF
TGCAGCGTTCAAGGCGGGAACACTGAAGCTTTCTTT